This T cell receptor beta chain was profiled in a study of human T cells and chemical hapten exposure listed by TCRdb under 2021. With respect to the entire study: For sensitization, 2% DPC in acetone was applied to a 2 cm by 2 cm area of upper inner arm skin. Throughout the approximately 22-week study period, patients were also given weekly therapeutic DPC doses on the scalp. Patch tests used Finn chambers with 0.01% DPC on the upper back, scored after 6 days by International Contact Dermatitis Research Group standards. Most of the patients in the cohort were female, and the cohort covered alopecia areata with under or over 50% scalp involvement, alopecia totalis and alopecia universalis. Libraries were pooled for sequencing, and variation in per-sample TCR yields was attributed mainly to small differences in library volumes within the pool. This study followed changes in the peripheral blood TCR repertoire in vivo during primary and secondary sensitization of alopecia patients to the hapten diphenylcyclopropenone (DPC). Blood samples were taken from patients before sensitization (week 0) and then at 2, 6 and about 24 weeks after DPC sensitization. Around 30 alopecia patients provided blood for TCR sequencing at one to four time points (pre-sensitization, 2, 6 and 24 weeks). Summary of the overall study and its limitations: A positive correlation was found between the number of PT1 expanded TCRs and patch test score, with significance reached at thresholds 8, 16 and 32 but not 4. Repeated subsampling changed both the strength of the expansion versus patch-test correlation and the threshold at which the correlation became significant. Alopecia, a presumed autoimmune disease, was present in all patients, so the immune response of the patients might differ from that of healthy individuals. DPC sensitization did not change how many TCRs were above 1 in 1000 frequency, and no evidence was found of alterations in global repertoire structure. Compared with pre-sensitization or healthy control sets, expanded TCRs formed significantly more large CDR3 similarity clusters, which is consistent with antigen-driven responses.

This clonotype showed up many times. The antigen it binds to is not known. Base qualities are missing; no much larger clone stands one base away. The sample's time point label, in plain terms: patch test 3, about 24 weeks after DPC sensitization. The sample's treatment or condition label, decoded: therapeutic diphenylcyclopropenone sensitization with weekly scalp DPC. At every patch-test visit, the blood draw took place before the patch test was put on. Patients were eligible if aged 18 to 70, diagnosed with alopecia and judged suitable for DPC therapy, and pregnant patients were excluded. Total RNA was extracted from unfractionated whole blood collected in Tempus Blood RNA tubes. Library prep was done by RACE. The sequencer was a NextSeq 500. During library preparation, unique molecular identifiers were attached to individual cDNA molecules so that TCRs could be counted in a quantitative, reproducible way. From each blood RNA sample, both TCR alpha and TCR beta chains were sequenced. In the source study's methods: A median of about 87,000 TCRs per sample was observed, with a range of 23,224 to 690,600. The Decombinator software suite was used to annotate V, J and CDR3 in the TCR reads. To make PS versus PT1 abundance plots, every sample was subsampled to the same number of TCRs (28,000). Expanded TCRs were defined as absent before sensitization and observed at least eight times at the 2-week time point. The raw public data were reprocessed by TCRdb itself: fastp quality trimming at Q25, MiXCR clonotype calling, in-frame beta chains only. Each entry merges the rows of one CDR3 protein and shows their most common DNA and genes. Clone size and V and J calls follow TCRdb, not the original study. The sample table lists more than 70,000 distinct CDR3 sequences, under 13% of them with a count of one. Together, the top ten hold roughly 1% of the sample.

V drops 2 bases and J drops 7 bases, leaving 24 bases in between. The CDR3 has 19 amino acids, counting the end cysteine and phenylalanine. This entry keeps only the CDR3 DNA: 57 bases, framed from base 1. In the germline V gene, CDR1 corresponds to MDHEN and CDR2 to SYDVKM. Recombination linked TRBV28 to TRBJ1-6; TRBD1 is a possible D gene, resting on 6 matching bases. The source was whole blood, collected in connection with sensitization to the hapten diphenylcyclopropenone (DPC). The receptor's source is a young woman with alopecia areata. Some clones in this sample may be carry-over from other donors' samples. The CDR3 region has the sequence CASSLKATASGALNSPLHF. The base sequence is TGTGCCAGCAGTTTAAAGGCTACCGCGTCAGGGGCCCTAAATTCACCCCTCCACTTT.